The rows below give T cell receptor beta chains drawn from one sample of a study of T cell responses to AZD1222 COVID-19 vaccine. TCRdb's copy holds only in-frame clones and misses some; the assay was immunoSEQ multiplex PCR. This table has some 130,000 clones, approximately 90% appearing once. Specimen: peripheral blood, collected 28 days after the second AZD1222 dose. Receptors originate from an adult who received the AZD1222 COVID-19 vaccine. CDR3s include the opening cysteine and the closing phenylalanine or tryptophan. Each record gives: clone size, J gene, V gene, D gene, CDR3 length, CDR3 DNA, CDR3 protein. A D gene is named only where the DNA matches it firmly. Some rows have no size entry. The others give once, few or many, or a class for an expanded clone.

- | TRBJ2-1 | TRBV9 | - | 12 | TGTGCCAGCAGCACAGCCTACAATGAGCAGTTCTTC | CASSTAYNEQFF
few | TRBJ1-1 | TRBV7-2 | - | 17 | TGTGCCAGCAGCCCAGGTGGGAGGAGGGGGGTGGACACTGAAGCTTTCTTT | CASSPGGRRGVDTEAFF
- | TRBJ2-7 | TRBV10-2 | TRBD1 | 16 | TGCGCCAGCACCAGGGAGACAGGGGCCTTCTCCTACGAGCAGTACTTC | CASTRETGAFSYEQYF
- | TRBJ1-1 | TRBV5-4 | - | 15 | TGTGCCAGCAGCTTCCCACAGGCCGTGAACACTGAAGCTTTCTTT | CASSFPQAVNTEAFF
- | TRBJ1-1 | TRBV4-1 | TRBD1 | 15 | TGCGCCAGCAGCCTTCGGACAGGGGGGAACACTGAAGCTTTCTTT | CASSLRTGGNTEAFF
- | TRBJ1-2 | TRBV15 | - | 15 | TGTGCCACCAGCCTACGAGACGGGCGAACCTATGGCTACACCTTC | CATSLRDGRTYGYTF
- | TRBJ2-1 | TRBV18 | TRBD1 | 16 | TGTGCCAGCTCGCTACGGGGGCAGGGGGCGACCAGGCAGCAGTTCTTC | CASSLRGQGATRQQFF
- | TRBJ2-5 | TRBV11-1 | TRBD2 | 15 | TGTGCCAGCAGCATCCCTTTAGCGGGAAGGGAGACCCAGTACTTC | CASSIPLAGRETQYF
- | TRBJ2-2 | TRBV7-3 | - | 17 | TGTGCCAGCAGCTACCATTGGGCAGTGCTGAACACCGGGGAGCTGTTTTTT | CASSYHWAVLNTGELFF
- | TRBJ1-4 | TRBV7-2 | - | 16 | TGTGCCAGCAGCCCACTCCGCCGGGGCCTTAATGAAAAACTGTTTTTT | CASSPLRRGLNEKLFF
- | TRBJ1-4 | TRBV3-1/TRBV3-2 | - | 16 | TGTGCCAGCAGCATGAGGGGGGGCGCAACTAATGAAAAACTGTTTTTT | CASSMRGGATNEKLFF
- | TRBJ2-3 | TRBV5-1 | - | 15 | TGCGCCAACCCCAATCCCGGGACTGCCGGAGATACGCAGTATTTT | CANPNPGTAGDTQYF
- | TRBJ1-2 | TRBV6-5 | - | 12 | TGTGCCAGCACCCCCGTGGGGTCCGGCTACACCTTC | CASTPVGSGYTF
- | TRBJ1-4 | TRBV5-5 | - | 16 | TGTGCCAGCAGCCCTCCCGGGACGAGGGTGAATGAAAAACTGTTTTTT | CASSPPGTRVNEKLFF
- | TRBJ1-6 | TRBV2 | - | 16 | TGTGCCAGCAGCCGCAGGGTGAGCTCCTATAATTCACCCCTCCACTTT | CASSRRVSSYNSPLHF
once | TRBJ1-1 | TRBV5-4 | - | 16 | TGTGCCAGCAGCCTCGCCGGGGGCGCCTTGAACACTGAAGCTTTCTTT | CASSLAGGALNTEAFF
- | TRBJ2-7 | TRBV19 | TRBD1 | 13 | TGTGCCAGTGGATACCAGGGGGCGCGGGAGCAGTACTTC | CASGYQGAREQYF
- | TRBJ1-1 | TRBV6-2/TRBV6-3 | - | 18 | TGTGCCAGCAGTTACTTCTCCGGACGTCAAACGTTGGACACTGAAGCTTTCTTT | CASSYFSGRQTLDTEAFF
- | TRBJ1-2 | TRBV3-1/TRBV3-2 | TRBD1 | 17 | TGTGCCAGCACCCCGTGGGACACAGGGGGAGCTAACTATGGCTACACCTTC | CASTPWDTGGANYGYTF
- | TRBJ2-7 | TRBV4-3 | - | 13 | TGCGCCAGCAGCCAAGATAACGGATCCGGGCAGTACTTC | CASSQDNGSGQYF
- | TRBJ1-3 | TRBV2 | - | 13 | TGTGCCAGCAGGCCTGACAGAGGAAACACCATATATTTT | CASRPDRGNTIYF
- | TRBJ2-1 | TRBV18 | TRBD2 | 19 | TGTGCCAGCTCACCATATGAAGCGGGGGGCGGAAGCTCCTACAATGAGCAGTTCTTC | CASSPYEAGGGSSYNEQFF
- | TRBJ1-1 | TRBV7-2 | TRBD1 | 11 | TGTGCCAGCAGCTCGGGACAGGGGCCCGTCTTT | CASSSGQGPVF
- | TRBJ2-1 | TRBV5-5 | - | 16 | TGTGCCAGCAGGGCGACCGGGACACCCACCTACAATGAGCAGTTCTTC | CASRATGTPTYNEQFF
- | TRBJ1-1 | TRBV19 | - | 15 | TGTGCCAGTAGGATAGGTGGCAGGGTGAACACTGAAGCTTTCTTT | CASRIGGRVNTEAFF
- | TRBJ1-4 | TRBV2 | - | 15 | TGTGCCAGCAGAAGGGACATAACGGGTAATGAAAAACTGTTTTTT | CASRRDITGNEKLFF
few | TRBJ1-6 | TRBV5-1 | TRBD1 | 20 | TGCGCCAGCAGCTTGGATCTTCTGGGGGCAGGGGGCGGAGGAGTTTCACCCCTCCACTTT | CASSLDLLGAGGGGVSPLHF
- | TRBJ2-3 | TRBV29-1 | - | 13 | TGCAGCGTTGAGGTGTCCGGCACAGATACGCAGTATTTT | CSVEVSGTDTQYF
- | TRBJ2-7 | TRBV24-1 | TRBD1 | 15 | TGTGCCACCAGTGACCCCGGGACAGGGGGCTACGAGCAGTACTTC | CATSDPGTGGYEQYF
- | TRBJ1-2 | TRBV9 | - | 13 | TGTGCCAGCAGGGCCCTCGGGCCCTATGGCTACACCTTC | CASRALGPYGYTF
- | TRBJ2-1 | TRBV19 | TRBD2 | 14 | TGTGCCAGTAGTATACAGCGGGGAGACAATGAGCAGTTCTTC | CASSIQRGDNEQFF
- | TRBJ1-5 | TRBV7-9 | - | 15 | TGTGCCAGCAGCCTGGGGGACAATAGCAATCAGCCCCAGCATTTT | CASSLGDNSNQPQHF
- | TRBJ2-3 | TRBV19 | TRBD2 | 15 | TGTGCCAGTAGTATACCGGGGGGGGCAGCAGATACGCAGTATTTT | CASSIPGGAADTQYF
- | TRBJ2-7 | TRBV2 | - | 12 | TGTGCCAGCAGCTGGACACCTTACGAGCAGTACTTC | CASSWTPYEQYF
- | TRBJ2-3 | TRBV19 | - | 14 | TGTGCCAGTAGTATCGGCGGACACACAGATACGCAGTATTTT | CASSIGGHTDTQYF
few | TRBJ1-1 | TRBV7-2 | - | 15 | TGTGCCAGCAGCTCGCCGGGTTACATGAACACTGAAGCTTTCTTT | CASSSPGYMNTEAFF
- | TRBJ1-4 | TRBV2 | - | 15 | TGTGCCAGCAGTGAAGGGTTGGGGTTAGGGGAAAAACTGTTTTTT | CASSEGLGLGEKLFF
- | TRBJ1-5 | TRBV28 | - | 19 | TGTGCCAGCAGTGGAAACGAATTCGGGGGGCCTAGGGGCAATCAGCCCCAGCATTTT | CASSGNEFGGPRGNQPQHF
- | TRBJ2-7 | TRBV5-1 | TRBD2 | 14 | TGCGCCAGCAGTAGTCCGGGGGGGATAAACGAGCAGTACTTC | CASSSPGGINEQYF
- | TRBJ1-5 | TRBV12-3/TRBV12-4 | TRBD1 | 13 | TGTGCCAGCAACTCAGGGGGCGGTCAGCCCCAGCATTTT | CASNSGGGQPQHF